This record looks at one T cell receptor (beta chain) sequence and its context. This sample was taken from a study of OX40 agonist ivuxolimab in advanced cancers. Produced via immunoSEQ multiplex PCR; TCRdb's table is partial and in-frame only. The sample lists 99,000 or so clones, 93% occurring once. V lost 8 bases, J lost 4 bases, and 2 bases stayed unmatched. This CDR3 contains 13 residues. Germline assignment: CDR1 MNHNY and CDR2 SVGAGI (reference sequence). The sequencing used CD4+ or CD8+ T cells sorted from blood, collected in a trial of the OX40 agonist ivuxolimab. The rearrangement uses TRBV6-6 and TRBJ2-1; 10 bases line up with TRBD2. The source is an adult with an advanced solid tumor such as melanoma, head and neck, liver or kidney cancer. The CDR3, as DNA: TGTGCCAGCCGACTAGCGGGTTACAATGAGCAGTTCTTC. This encodes CASRLAGYNEQFF.